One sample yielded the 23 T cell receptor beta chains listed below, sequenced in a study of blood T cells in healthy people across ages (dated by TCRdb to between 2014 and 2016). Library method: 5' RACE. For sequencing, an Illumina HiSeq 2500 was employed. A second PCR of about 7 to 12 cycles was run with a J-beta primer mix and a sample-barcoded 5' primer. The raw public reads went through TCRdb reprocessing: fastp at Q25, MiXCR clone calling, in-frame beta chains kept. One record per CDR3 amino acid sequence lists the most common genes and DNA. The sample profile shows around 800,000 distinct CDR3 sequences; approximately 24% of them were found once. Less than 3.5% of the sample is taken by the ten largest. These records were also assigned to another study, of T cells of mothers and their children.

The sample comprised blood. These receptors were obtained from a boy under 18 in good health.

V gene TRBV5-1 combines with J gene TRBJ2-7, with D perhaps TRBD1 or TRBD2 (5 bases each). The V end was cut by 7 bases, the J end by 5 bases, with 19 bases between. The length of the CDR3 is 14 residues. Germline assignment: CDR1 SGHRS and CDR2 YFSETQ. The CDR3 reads CASAGGGAGDEQYF. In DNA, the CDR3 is TGCGCCAGCGCCGGTGGGGGAGCAGGTGACGAGCAGTACTTC.

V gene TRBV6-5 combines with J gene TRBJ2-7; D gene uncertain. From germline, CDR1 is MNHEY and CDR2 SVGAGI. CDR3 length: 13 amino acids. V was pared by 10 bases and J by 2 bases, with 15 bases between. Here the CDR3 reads CATLQTVPYEQYF. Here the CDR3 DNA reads TGTGCCACCCTACAAACAGTTCCCTACGAGCAGTACTTC.

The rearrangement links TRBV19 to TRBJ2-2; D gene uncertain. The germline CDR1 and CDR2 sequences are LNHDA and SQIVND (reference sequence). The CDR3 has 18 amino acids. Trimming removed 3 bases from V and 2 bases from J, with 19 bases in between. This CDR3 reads CASSIFLTHGPNTGELFF. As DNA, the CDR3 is TGTGCCAGTAGTATCTTTTTGACCCACGGACCTAACACCGGGGAGCTGTTTTTT.

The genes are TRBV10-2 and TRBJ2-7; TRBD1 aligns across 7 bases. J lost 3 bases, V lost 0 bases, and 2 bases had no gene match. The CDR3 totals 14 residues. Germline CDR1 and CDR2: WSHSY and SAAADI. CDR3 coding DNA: TGCGCCAGCAGTGAGTCAGGGGGCCACTACGAGCAGTACTTC. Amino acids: CASSESGGHYEQYF.

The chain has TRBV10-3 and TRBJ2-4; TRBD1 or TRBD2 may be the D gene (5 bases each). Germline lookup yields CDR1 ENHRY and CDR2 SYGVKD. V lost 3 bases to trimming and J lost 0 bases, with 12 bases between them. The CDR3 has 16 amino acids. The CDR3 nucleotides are TGTGCCATCAGTGAATTGGGGACGTTAGCCAAAAACATTCAGTACTTC. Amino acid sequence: CAISELGTLAKNIQYF.

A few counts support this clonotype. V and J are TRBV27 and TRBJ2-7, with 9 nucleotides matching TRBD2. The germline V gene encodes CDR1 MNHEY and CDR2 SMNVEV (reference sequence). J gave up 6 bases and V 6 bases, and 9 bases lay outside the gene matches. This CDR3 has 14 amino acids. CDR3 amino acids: CASRGGGAYGEQYF. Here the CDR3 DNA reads TGTGCCAGCAGGGGCGGGGGGGCATATGGCGAGCAGTACTTC.

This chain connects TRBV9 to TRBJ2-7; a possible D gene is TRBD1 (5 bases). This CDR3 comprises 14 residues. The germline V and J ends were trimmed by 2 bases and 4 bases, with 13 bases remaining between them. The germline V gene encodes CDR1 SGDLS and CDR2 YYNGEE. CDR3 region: CASSVASDSYEQYF. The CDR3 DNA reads TGTGCCAGCAGCGTTGCGAGTGACAGTTACGAGCAGTACTTC.

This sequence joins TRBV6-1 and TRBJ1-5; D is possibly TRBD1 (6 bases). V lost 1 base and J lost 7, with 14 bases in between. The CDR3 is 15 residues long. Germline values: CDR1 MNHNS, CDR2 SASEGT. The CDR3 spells CASSEDRVGRQPQHF. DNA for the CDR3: TGTGCCAGCAGTGAAGACAGGGTTGGTCGACAGCCCCAGCATTTT.

The CDR3 DNA follows: TGCAGTGCTAGAGGGAGACAGTCCTCTCAAGAATGGGTAACTAATGAAAAACTGTTTTTT. This sequence encodes CSARGRQSSQEWVTNEKLFF. The V call is TRBV20-1, the J call TRBJ1-4, with D possibly being TRBD1 (5 bases). CDR3 size: 20 residues. V lost 1 base to trimming and J lost 1 base, with 25 bases between them. Germline-derived CDR1 and CDR2 are DFQATT and SNEGSKA (reference sequence).

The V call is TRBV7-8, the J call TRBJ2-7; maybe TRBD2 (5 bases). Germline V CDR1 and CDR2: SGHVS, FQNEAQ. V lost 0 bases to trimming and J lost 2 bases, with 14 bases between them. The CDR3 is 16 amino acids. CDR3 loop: CASSLAPTEDAYEQYF. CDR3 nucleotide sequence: TGTGCCAGCAGCTTAGCCCCAACGGAGGACGCCTACGAGCAGTACTTC.

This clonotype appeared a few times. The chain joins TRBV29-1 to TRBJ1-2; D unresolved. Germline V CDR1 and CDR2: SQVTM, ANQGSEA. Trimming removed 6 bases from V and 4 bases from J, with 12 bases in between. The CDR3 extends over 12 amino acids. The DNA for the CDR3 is TGCAGCGTCCAAGGACCGTTCTATGGCTACACCTTC. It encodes CSVQGPFYGYTF.

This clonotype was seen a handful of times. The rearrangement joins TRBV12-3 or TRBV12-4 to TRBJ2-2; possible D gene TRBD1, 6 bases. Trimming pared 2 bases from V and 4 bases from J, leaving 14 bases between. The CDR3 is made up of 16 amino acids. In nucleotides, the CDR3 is TGTGCCAGCAGTTTAACAGGGAAGTTAGGCACCGGGGAGCTGTTTTTT. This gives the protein CASSLTGKLGTGELFF.

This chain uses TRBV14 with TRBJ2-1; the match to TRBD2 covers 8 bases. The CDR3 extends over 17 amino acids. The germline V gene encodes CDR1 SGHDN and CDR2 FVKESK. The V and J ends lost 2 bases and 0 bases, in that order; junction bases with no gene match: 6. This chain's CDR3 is CASSQLTSGVSYNEQFF. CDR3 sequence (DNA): TGTGCCAGCAGCCAACTTACTAGCGGTGTCTCCTACAATGAGCAGTTCTTC.

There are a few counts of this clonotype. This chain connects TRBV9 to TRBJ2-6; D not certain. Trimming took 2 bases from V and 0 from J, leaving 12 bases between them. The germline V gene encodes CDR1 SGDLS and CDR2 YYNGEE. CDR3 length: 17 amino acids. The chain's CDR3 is CASSVNSVYSGANVLTF. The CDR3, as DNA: TGTGCCAGCAGCGTGAACAGCGTTTACTCTGGGGCCAACGTCCTGACTTTC.

The CDR3 protein is CASSLGPGESYGYTF. The CDR3 bases are TGTGCCAGCAGCTTAGGTCCGGGTGAAAGCTATGGCTACACCTTC. The chain carries TRBV7-2 and TRBJ1-2, with D unclear. Germline V gives CDR1 SGHTA, CDR2 FQGNSA. The CDR3 has 15 amino acids. V gave up 1 base and J gave up 4 bases, with 13 bases separating them. The entire variable domain, with the rest obtained from reference TRBV7-2 and TRBJ1-2, is as follows: GAGVSQSPSNKVTEKGKDVELRCDPISGHTALYWYRQSLGQGLEFLIYFQGNSAPDKSGLPSDRFSAERTGGSVSTLTIQRTQQEDSAVYLCASSLGPGESYGYTFGSGTRLTVV.

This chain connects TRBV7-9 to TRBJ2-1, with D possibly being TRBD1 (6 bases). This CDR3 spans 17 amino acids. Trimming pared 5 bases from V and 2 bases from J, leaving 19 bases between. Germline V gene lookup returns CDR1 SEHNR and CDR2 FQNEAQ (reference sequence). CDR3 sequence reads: CASSPPRGAATYNEQFF. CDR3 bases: TGTGCCAGCAGCCCCCCCAGGGGAGCGGCCACCTACAATGAGCAGTTCTTC.

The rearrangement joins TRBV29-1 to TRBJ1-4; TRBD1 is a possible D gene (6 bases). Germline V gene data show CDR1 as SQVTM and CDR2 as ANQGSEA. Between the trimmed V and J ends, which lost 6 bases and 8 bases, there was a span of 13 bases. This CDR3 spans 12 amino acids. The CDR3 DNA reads TGCAGCGTCGCGGGGGCGCGGGAAAAACTGTTTTTT. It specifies CSVAGAREKLFF.

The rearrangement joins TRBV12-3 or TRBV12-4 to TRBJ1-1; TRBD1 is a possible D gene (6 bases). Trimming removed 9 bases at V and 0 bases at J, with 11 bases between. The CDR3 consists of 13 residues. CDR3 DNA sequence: TGTGCCAGTAGGACAGCCGTGAACACTGAAGCTTTCTTT. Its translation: CASRTAVNTEAFF.

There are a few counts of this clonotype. CDR3 in amino acids: CASSSGPPSYGYTF. The CDR3, as DNA: TGTGCCAGCAGCTCCGGACCCCCTAGCTATGGCTACACCTTC. The chain has TRBV7-2 and TRBJ1-2, with no clear D. Per germline, CDR1 SGHTA and CDR2 FQGNSA. V lost 4 bases and J lost 4, with 13 bases in between. This CDR3 region has 14 residues. The variable domain in full, with the rest retrieved from reference TRBV7-2 and TRBJ1-2, is GAGVSQSPSNKVTEKGKDVELRCDPISGHTALYWYRQSLGQGLEFLIYFQGNSAPDKSGLPSDRFSAERTGGSVSTLTIQRTQQEDSAVYLCASSSGPPSYGYTFGSGTRLTVV.

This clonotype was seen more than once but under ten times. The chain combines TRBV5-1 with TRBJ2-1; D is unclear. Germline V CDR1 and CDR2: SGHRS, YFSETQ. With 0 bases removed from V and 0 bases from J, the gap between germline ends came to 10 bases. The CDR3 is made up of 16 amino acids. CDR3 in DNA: TGCGCCAGCAGCTTGGAAGGATTCAGCTCCTACAATGAGCAGTTCTTC. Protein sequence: CASSLEGFSSYNEQFF.

CDR3 protein: CASSSRGGYETQYF. As DNA, the CDR3 is TGTGCCAGCAGCTCCAGGGGCGGTTACGAGACCCAGTACTTC. The chain employs TRBV21-1 and TRBJ2-5; the D call in the table, TRBD1, was not verified against the DNA. TRBV21-1 is a listed pseudogene. The CDR3 has 14 amino acids.

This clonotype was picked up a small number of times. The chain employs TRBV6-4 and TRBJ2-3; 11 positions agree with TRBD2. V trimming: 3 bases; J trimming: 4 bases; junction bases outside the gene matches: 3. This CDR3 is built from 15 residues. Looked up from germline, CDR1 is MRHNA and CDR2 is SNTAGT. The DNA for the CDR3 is TGTGCCAGCAGTGATAGCGGGGGGGCCCCAGATACGCAGTATTTT. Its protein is CASSDSGGAPDTQYF.

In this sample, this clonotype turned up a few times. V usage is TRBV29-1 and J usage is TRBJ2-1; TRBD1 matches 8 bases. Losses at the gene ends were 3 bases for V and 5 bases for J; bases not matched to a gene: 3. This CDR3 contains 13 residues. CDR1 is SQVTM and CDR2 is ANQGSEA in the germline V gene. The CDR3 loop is CSVDRTGNNEQFF. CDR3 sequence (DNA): TGCAGCGTTGATAGGACAGGGAACAATGAGCAGTTCTTC.